This T cell receptor (beta chain) was found in a study of blood T cell repertoires in COVID-19 (TCRdb year 2020). Study-level background: Samples covering the acute and convalescent phases of COVID-19 were provided by collaborators in the United States, Italy and Spain. The material from the prospective study consisted of cDNA or gDNA derived from T cells, B-cell-depleted T cells, or PBMCs. Subjects who had been exposed to COVID-19, were actively infected with it, or had recovered from it provided the deeply sampled blood TCRbeta repertoires that made up the dataset. The repertoires were released in a freely available public database intended as a resource for research on the immune response to SARS-CoV-2. Samples came from the ongoing ImmuneRACE study (first 160 participants) plus 1,254 subjects from 6 global collaborators. The sample metadata nearly always contained a de-identified subject ID, COVID-19 status, age in years and sex. Where available, HLA class I and class II types were obtained from metadata supplied by the sample provider rather than from assay-based typing.

Enrolling through a virtual design, the prospective study's participants ranged in age from roughly 18 to 95 years and lived across some 22 United States geographic areas. In the prospective study, participants were assigned to cohorts based on the clinical history participants reported in a screening survey and a study questionnaire. In the prospective study, whole blood, serum and a nasopharyngeal or oropharyngeal swab were collected from each participant by mobile phlebotomists. Prospective study participants could optionally give additional blood draws and questionnaires over an approximately 2-month period. Before DNA extraction, prospective study blood samples were shipped either frozen or at room temperature. TCRbeta CDR3 regions were amplified from genomic DNA by means of the immunoSEQ Assay, a bias-controlled multiplex PCR. Processing in the source paper ran as follows. The number of nucleated cells in each sample was estimated from the amplification of reference gene primers within the assay. To quantify the absolute abundance of each unique TCRbeta CDR3 rearrangement, sequence reads were collapsed and filtered. For each sample, productive Simpson clonality was calculated by taking the square root of Simpson's diversity index across productive rearrangements. Held by TCRdb, this immuneACCESS table contains in-frame sequences only and omits some clones. Under half of the omission traces to an unresolved V gene where checked; the cause of the rest is unknown. That table supplies the V and J calls and clone size; D and trimming were determined from the DNA. For this sample there are roughly 200,000 clones; 89% appear just once. The ten top clones hold approximately 2.5% of the sample.

In regard to this clone: Its specific antigen is unknown. No base qualities exist here, and no much larger clone lies one base off it.

What the authors observed across the whole study: How much clinical and demographic metadata was included differed by source and by participant, and the metadata was provided uncurated.

Unmatched junction bases come to 9, with V trimmed by 4 bases and J by 2 bases. The germline V gene yields SGHRS for CDR1 and YFSETQ for CDR2. The CDR3 goes from the cysteine to the phenylalanine over 17 residues. Just CDR3 DNA is preserved here, 51 bases in frame from base 1. Recombination linked TRBV5-1 to TRBJ2-1; the central 10 bases match TRBD2. This TCR was recovered from a woman between 35 and 50 years old with acute COVID-19. Sequencing was done on a sample of PBMCs or T cells enriched from blood (not recorded which). This receptor carries the CDR3 CASSPQVAGGPYNEQFF. The nucleotide sequence is TGCGCCAGCAGCCCCCAGGTAGCGGGAGGTCCCTACAATGAGCAGTTCTTC.